This passage covers 4 T cell receptor beta chains from one sample sequenced in a study of T-cell memory formation after mild COVID-19. TCRdb called the 5' RACE reads again in MiXCR, with one record for every CDR3 protein. The repertoire holds hundreds of thousands of distinct CDR3 sequences, with 20% to 25% as singletons. Sequenced material: PBMCs or a T cell subset sorted from them (not recorded which). All receptors come from an adult woman who had mild COVID-19 (a few samples of this study predate the infection). Cell type and time point are not known.

This clonotype has a handful of counts. The chain links TRBV7-8 to TRBJ2-1; D ambiguous. This CDR3 comprises 13 residues. From germline, CDR1 is SGHVS and CDR2 FQNEAQ. V was pared by 7 bases and J by 0 bases, with 7 bases between. Here the CDR3 reads CASKEDSYNEQFF. The CDR3 DNA reads as TGTGCCAGCAAGGAAGACTCCTACAATGAGCAGTTCTTC.

The chain couples TRBV24-1 to TRBJ1-5; tentatively, D is TRBD1 (5 bases). The length of the CDR3 is 15 residues. V lost 5 bases and J lost 0, with 10 bases in between. Germline V lookup: CDR1 KGHDR, CDR2 SFDVKD. DNA for the CDR3: TGTGCCACCAGTGGCCTGACAGATAGCAATCAGCCCCAGCATTTT. This encodes CATSGLTDSNQPQHF.

The chain couples TRBV20-1 to TRBJ1-2; D possibly corresponds to TRBD1 (5 bases). The length of the CDR3 is 11 residues. Trimming shortened V by 4 bases and J by 8 bases, and 11 bases separated the two germline ends. Germline CDR1 is DFQATT and CDR2 is SNEGSKA (reference sequence). CDR3 DNA sequence: TGCAGTGCTACCCAACAGGTGGGCTACACCTTC. This translates into CSATQQVGYTF.

This clonotype was counted once. The rearrangement joins TRBV6-1 to TRBJ1-1; no clear D gene. CDR3 length equals 11 residues. Germline V lookup: CDR1 MNHNS, CDR2 SASEGT. V lost 1 base and J 10 bases, leaving 7 bases between the germline ends. As DNA, the CDR3 is TGTGCCAGCAGTGAAGGGGTTGCAGCTTTCTTT. It translates to CASSEGVAAFF.